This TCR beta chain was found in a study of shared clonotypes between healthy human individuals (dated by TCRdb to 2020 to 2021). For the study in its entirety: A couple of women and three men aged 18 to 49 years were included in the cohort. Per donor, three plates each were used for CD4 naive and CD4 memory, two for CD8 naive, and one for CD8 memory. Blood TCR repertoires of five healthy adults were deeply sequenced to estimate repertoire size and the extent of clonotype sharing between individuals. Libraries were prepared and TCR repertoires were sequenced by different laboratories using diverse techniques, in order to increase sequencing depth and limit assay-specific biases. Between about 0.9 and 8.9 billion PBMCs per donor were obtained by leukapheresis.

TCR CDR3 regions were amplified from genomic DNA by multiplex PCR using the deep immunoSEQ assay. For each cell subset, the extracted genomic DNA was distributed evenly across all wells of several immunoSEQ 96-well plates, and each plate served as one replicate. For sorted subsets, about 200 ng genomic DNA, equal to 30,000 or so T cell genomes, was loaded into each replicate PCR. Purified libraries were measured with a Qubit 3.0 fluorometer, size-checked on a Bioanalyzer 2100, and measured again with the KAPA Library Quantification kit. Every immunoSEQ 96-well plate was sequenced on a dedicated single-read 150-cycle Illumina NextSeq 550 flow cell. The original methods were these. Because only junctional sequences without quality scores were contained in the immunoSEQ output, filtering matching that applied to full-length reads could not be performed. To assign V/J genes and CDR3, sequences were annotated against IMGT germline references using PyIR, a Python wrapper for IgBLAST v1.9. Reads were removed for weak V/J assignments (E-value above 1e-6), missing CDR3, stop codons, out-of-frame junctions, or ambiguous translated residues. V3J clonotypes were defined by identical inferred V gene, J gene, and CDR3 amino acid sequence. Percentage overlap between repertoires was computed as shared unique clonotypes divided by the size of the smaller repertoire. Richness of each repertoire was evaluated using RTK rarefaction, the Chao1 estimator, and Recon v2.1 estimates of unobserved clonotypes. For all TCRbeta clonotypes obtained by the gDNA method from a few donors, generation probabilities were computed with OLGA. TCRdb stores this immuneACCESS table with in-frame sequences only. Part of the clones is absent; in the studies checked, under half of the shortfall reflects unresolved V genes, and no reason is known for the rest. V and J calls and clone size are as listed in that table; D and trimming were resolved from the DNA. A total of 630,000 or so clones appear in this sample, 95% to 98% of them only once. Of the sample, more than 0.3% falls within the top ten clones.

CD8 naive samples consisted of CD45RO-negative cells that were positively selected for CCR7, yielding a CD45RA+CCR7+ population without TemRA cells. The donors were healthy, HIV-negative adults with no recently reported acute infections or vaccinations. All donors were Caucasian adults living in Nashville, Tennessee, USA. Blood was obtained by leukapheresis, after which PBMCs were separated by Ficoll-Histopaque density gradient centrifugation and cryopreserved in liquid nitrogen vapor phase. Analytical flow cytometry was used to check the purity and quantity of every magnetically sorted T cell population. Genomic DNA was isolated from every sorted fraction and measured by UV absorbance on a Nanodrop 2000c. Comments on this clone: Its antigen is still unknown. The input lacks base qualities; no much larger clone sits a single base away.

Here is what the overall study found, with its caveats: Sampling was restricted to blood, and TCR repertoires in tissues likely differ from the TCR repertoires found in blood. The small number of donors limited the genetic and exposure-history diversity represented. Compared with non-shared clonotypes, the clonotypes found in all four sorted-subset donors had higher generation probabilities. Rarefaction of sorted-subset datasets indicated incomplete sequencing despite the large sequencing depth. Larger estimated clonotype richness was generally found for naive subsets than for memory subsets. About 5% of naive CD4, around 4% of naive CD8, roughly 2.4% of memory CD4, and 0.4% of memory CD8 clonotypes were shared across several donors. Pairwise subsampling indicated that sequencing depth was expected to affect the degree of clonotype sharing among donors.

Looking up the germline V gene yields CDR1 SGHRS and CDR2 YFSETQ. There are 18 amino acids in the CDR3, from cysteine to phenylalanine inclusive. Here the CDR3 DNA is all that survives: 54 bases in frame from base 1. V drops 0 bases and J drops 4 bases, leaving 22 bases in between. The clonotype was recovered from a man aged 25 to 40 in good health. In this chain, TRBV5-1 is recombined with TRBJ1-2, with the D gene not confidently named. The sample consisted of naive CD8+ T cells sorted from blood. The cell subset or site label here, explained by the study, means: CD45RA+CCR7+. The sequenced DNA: TGCGCCAGCAGCTTGGGGTGGCTGGAAGAGGTGAGAAGCTATGGCTACACCTTC. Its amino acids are CASSLGWLEEVRSYGYTF.